A single sample is the source of the 20 T cell receptor beta chains below, sequenced in a study of CD4 T cells in relation to SARS-CoV-2 and coronaviruses (dated by TCRdb to 2020 to 2022). CD4+ T cells from unexposed donors were collected before the COVID-19 pandemic (2011-2018). Following 10 days of culture, the EasySep CD4+ T cell isolation kit was used to isolate CD4+ T cells. Antigen specificity for these receptors is unknown. The protocol used for the library was the immunoSEQ multiplex PCR assay. In its TCRdb copy, this immuneACCESS table keeps in-frame sequences only and misses some clones. Where compared with another copy, unresolved V genes explain less than half of these, and the others have no known cause. The table for this sample lists about 18,000 clones; over 70% of them were counted only once. In total, the top ten clones hold around 10% of the sample. Specimen: CD4+ T cells from PBMCs, cultured in vitro. These receptors all stem from a human donor in good health.

The chain links TRBV6-2 or TRBV6-3 to TRBJ2-7; 9 nucleotides line up with TRBD2. The CDR3 sequence is 15 residues long. Germline V gene sequence: CDR1 MNHEY, CDR2 SVGEGT. V shed 4 bases and J 4 bases; nucleotides not matched to a gene: 8. The CDR3 loop is CASSSSGLAAYEQYF. The CDR3 DNA reads as TGTGCCAGCAGTTCCTCGGGACTAGCAGCTTACGAGCAGTACTTC.

This clone was found once. This chain connects TRBV5-4 to TRBJ1-1; maybe TRBD1 (6 bases). Trimming cost V 4 bases and J 4 bases, with 14 bases left between them. Germline V gene sequence: CDR1 SGHNT, CDR2 YYREEE (reference sequence). The CDR3 is made up of 14 amino acids. CDR3: CASSTQGATTEAFF. CDR3 DNA: TGTGCCAGCAGCACACAGGGAGCGACCACTGAAGCTTTCTTT.

The chain links TRBV7-9 to TRBJ1-1, with D possibly being TRBD1 (6 bases). V lost 5 bases and J 1 base, leaving 11 bases between the germline ends. The CDR3 extends over 14 amino acids. Germline V lookup: CDR1 SEHNR, CDR2 FQNEAQ (reference sequence). Here the CDR3 reads CASSPDRKNTEAFF. In DNA, the CDR3 is TGTGCCAGCAGCCCTGACAGGAAGAACACTGAAGCTTTCTTT.

The chain is built from TRBV7-9 and TRBJ2-2, with 13 bases aligning to TRBD2. In germline, CDR1 is SEHNR, CDR2 FQNEAQ (reference sequence). With 6 bases clipped from V and 2 bases from J, the junction kept 3 bases outside the gene matches. The CDR3 contains 16 residues. In DNA form, the CDR3 reads TGTGCCAGCAGAAGGGGACTAGCGGGAAACACCGGGGAGCTGTTTTTT. The encoded protein is CASRRGLAGNTGELFF.

The chain links TRBV10-3 to TRBJ1-4; D not certain. Germline V CDR1 and CDR2: ENHRY, SYGVKD. The CDR3 loop spans 14 amino acids. V lost 6 bases and J 0 bases, leaving 8 bases between the germline ends. The CDR3 is CAIRDDATNEKLFF. CDR3 DNA sequence: TGTGCCATCAGGGACGATGCAACTAATGAAAAACTGTTTTTT.

The chain combines TRBV6-2 or TRBV6-3 with TRBJ2-5, with D maybe TRBD1 (6 bases). The germline V gene has CDR1 MNHEY and CDR2 SVGEGT. The CDR3 is 15 amino acids. V lost 1 base to trimming and J lost 5 bases, with 14 bases between them. Here the CDR3 DNA reads TGTGCCAGCAGTTACTTTGCAGGGGCAGGGGAGACCCAGTACTTC. This encodes CASSYFAGAGETQYF.

J is TRBJ2-3 and V is TRBV29-1, with 11 bases that match TRBD2. V lost 5 bases, J lost 2 bases, and 6 bases stayed unmatched. This CDR3 is built from 15 residues. The germline gives CDR1 SQVTM, CDR2 ANQGSEA. Here the CDR3 DNA reads TGCAGCGTTATGACTAGCGGGGCCCCCACAGATACGCAGTATTTT. This codes for CSVMTSGAPTDTQYF.

This chain joins TRBV6-2 or TRBV6-3 and TRBJ1-5; the match to TRBD1 covers 9 bases. CDR1 MNHEY and CDR2 SVGEGT come from the germline V gene. This CDR3 spans 15 amino acids. After removal of 6 bases from V and 7 bases from J, the junction contained 10 bases not matched to a gene. CDR3: CASSPRTGVGQPQHF. CDR3 coding DNA: TGTGCCAGCAGCCCTCGGACAGGGGTGGGCCAGCCCCAGCATTTT.

The CDR3 coding sequence is TGTGCCAGCAGCAGACCCCAACAGGGTACAGCTTTCTTT. Residues: CASSRPQQGTAFF. The chain recombines TRBV6-2 or TRBV6-3 with TRBJ1-1, with D possibly matching TRBD1 (6 bases). The CDR3 consists of 13 residues. V was trimmed by 6 bases and J by 10 bases, leaving 18 bases between them. The germline CDR1 and CDR2 sequences are MNHEY and SVGEGT.

The rearrangement links TRBV6-1 to TRBJ1-1; TRBD1 aligns across 8 bases. The CDR3 runs to 16 residues. Germline V lookup: CDR1 MNHNS, CDR2 SASEGT. V lost 2 bases, J lost 10 bases, and 15 bases stayed unmatched. CDR3 loop: CASSEWGQDPSRGAFF. Here the CDR3 DNA reads TGTGCCAGCAGTGAATGGGGACAGGACCCTTCTAGAGGAGCTTTCTTT.

The table lists this clone with a few counts. The chain is built from TRBV6-2 or TRBV6-3 and TRBJ2-1; maybe TRBD1 (6 bases). The CDR3 contains 15 residues. CDR1 and CDR2 (germline): MNHEY, SVGEGT. Between the trimmed V and J ends, which lost 4 bases and 0 bases, there was a span of 10 bases. CDR3 region: CASSSGQFSYNEQFF. CDR3 nucleotide sequence: TGTGCCAGCAGTTCAGGACAGTTCTCCTACAATGAGCAGTTCTTC.

The rearrangement joins TRBV5-4 to TRBJ2-3; D not certain. Germline CDR1 is SGHNT and CDR2 is YYREEE (reference sequence). The CDR3 is made up of 16 amino acids. V shed 3 bases and J shed 3 bases, with 17 bases lying between them. The CDR3 DNA follows: TGTGCCAGCAGCTCGATAAGTCCCACCCCAACAGATACGCAGTATTTT. It specifies CASSSISPTPTDTQYF.

This chain joins TRBV19 and TRBJ1-4; perhaps TRBD1 as D (5 bases). Germline CDR1 and CDR2: LNHDA and SQIVND (reference sequence). Between the trimmed V and J ends, which lost 8 bases and 7 bases, there was a span of 14 bases. This CDR3 has 13 residues. The chain's CDR3 is CASRQISSEKLFF. The CDR3, as DNA: TGTGCCAGTCGACAGATTAGTAGTGAAAAACTGTTTTTT.

This clone appeared once. The CDR3 coding sequence is TGTGCCAGCAGCGTAGGCGACCTACAGGGTTTGGAGCAGTACTTC. Translating gives CASSVGDLQGLEQYF. V usage is TRBV9 and J usage is TRBJ2-7; maybe TRBD1 (6 bases). V was clipped by 0 bases and J by 7 bases, with 17 bases between them. In germline, CDR1 is SGDLS, CDR2 YYNGEE. CDR3 length equals 15 residues.

V usage is TRBV10-1 and J usage is TRBJ2-4; D is perhaps TRBD1 (6 bases). V was pared by 3 bases and J by 0 bases, with 15 bases between. Germline V gives CDR1 WNHNN, CDR2 SYGVQD (reference sequence). This CDR3 comprises 17 residues. CDR3 amino acids: CASSDPDRAKAKNIQYF. The CDR3, as DNA: TGCGCCAGCAGTGACCCGGACAGAGCCAAAGCCAAAAACATTCAGTACTTC.

The chain is built from TRBV18 and TRBJ2-3; 9 nucleotides align to TRBD1. The CDR3 is made up of 16 amino acids. The germline CDR1 and CDR2 sequences are KGHSH and LQKENI. J was trimmed by 3 bases and V by 3 bases; bases with no gene match: 7. For the CDR3, the DNA is TGTGCCAGCTCACCGGCCGGGACAGGGTTGACAGATACGCAGTATTTT. Translation gives CASSPAGTGLTDTQYF.

The chain links TRBV12-3 or TRBV12-4 to TRBJ1-2; the D gene is possibly TRBD1 (5 bases). The CDR3 extends over 13 amino acids. The V end lost 6 bases, the J end lost 2 bases, and 10 bases lay between the germline ends. CDR3 sequence: CASSPDRNYGYTF. CDR3 nucleotides: TGTGCCAGCAGCCCCGACAGAAACTATGGCTACACCTTC.

The chain links TRBV7-2 to TRBJ1-2, with 10 positions matching TRBD1. J was trimmed by 6 bases and V by 0 bases; bases with no gene match: 7. Germline-derived CDR1 and CDR2 are SGHTA and FQGNSA. This CDR3 comprises 16 residues. CDR3 DNA: TGTGCCAGCAGCTTAGCGCCCGGGACAGGGGCGGATGGCTACACCTTC. Its translation: CASSLAPGTGADGYTF. Combining the CDR3 with reference TRBV7-2 and TRBJ1-2 gives the whole variable domain GAGVSQSPSNKVTEKGKDVELRCDPISGHTALYWYRQSLGQGLEFLIYFQGNSAPDKSGLPSDRFSAERTGGSVSTLTIQRTQQEDSAVYLCASSLAPGTGADGYTFGSGTRLTVV.

V is TRBV6-2 or TRBV6-3 and J is TRBJ1-2; 7 bases match TRBD1. The junction had 12 bases not matched to a gene; V was cut back by 5 bases and J by 0 bases. In germline, CDR1 is MNHEY, CDR2 SVGEGT. The CDR3 spans 17 residues. Here the CDR3 reads CASSLTLGQAANYGYTF. CDR3 bases: TGTGCCAGCAGTCTAACCTTAGGACAGGCTGCTAACTATGGCTACACCTTC.

The V gene is TRBV18, the J gene TRBJ2-7, with TRBD1 matching 8 bases. The junction had 7 bases not matched to a gene; V was cut back by 6 bases and J by 3 bases. CDR3 length: 14 amino acids. Germline values: CDR1 KGHSH, CDR2 LQKENI. The CDR3 sequence is CASSDRDSHYEQYF. CDR3 bases: TGTGCCAGCTCGGACAGGGATTCACACTACGAGCAGTACTTC.